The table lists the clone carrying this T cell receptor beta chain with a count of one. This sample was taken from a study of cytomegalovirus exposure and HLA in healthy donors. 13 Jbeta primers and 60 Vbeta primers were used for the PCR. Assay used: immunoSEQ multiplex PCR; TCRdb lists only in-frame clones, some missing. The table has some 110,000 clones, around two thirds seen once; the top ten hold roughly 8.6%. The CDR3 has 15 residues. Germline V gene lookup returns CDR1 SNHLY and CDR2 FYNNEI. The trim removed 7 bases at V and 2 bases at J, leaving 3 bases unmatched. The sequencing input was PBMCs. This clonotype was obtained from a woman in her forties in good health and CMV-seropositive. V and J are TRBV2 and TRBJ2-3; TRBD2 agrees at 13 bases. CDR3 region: CASTGLAGATDTQYF. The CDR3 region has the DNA TGTGCCAGCACTGGACTAGCGGGGGCCACAGATACGCAGTATTTT.